The T cell receptor (beta chain) described here comes from a study of PD-1 blockade in mismatch repair-deficient tumors. Only in-frame clones appear in the TCRdb table, and some are missing; sequencing was by immunoSEQ multiplex PCR. This sample has 100,000 to 150,000 clones, with roughly nine tenths found just once. PCR or immunohistochemistry showed mismatch repair deficiency in every enrolled patient. Germline-derived CDR1 and CDR2 are ENHRY and SYGVKD. The CDR3 totals 14 residues. The V segment lost 4 bases and the J segment 5 bases; nucleotides outside the gene matches: 6. On this clone: Its antigen is still unknown.

Study-wide findings and caveats: Tumor-resident clones, often undetectable pretreatment in blood, expanded then contracted after pembrolizumab.

The chain combines TRBV10-3 with TRBJ2-7, with 9 positions matching TRBD1. The material sequenced was peripheral blood, taken 44 weeks after starting pembrolizumab. The source is an adult with mismatch repair-deficient cancer. CDR3 bases: TGTGCCATCAGTGGGACAGGGGACGGGAACGAGCAGTACTTC. Its protein product is CAISGTGDGNEQYF.